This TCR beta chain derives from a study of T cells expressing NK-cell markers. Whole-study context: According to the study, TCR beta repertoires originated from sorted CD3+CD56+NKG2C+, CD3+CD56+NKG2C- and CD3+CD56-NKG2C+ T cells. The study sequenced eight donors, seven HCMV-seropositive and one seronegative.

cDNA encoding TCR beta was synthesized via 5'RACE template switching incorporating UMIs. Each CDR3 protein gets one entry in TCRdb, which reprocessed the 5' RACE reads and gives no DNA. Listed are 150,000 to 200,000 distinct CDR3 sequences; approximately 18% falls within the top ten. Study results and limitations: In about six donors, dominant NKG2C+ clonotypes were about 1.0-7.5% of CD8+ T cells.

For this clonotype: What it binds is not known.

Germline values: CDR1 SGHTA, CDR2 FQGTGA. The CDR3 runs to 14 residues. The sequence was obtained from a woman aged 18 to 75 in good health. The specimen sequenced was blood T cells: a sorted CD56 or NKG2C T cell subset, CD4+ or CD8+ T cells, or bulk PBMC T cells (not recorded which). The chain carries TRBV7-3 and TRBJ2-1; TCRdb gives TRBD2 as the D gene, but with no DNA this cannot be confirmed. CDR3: CASSLRGGTNEQFF.